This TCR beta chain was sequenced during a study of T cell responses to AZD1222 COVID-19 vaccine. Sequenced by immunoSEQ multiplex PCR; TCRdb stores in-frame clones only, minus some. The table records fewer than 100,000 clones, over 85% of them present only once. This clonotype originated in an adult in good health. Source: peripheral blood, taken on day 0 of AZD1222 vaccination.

CDR3 sequence: CSVGAWGQGNTEAFF. CDR3 in DNA: TGCAGCGTTGGGGCCTGGGGACAGGGGAACACTGAAGCTTTCTTT. J is TRBJ1-1 and V is TRBV29-1; 9 bases fit TRBD1. Germline V gives CDR1 SQVTM, CDR2 ANQGSEA. V trimming: 4 bases; J trimming: 1 base; junction bases outside the gene matches: 7. This CDR3 is built from 15 residues. Full variable domain (remainder filled in from reference TRBV29-1 and TRBJ1-1): SAVISQKPSRDICQRGTSLTIQCQVDSQVTMMFWYRQQPGQSLTLIATANQGSEATYESGFVIDKFPISRPNLTFSTLTVSNMSPEDSSIYLCSVGAWGQGNTEAFFGQGTRLTVV.